This T cell receptor beta chain was retrieved from a study of CD8+ T cells in alopecia areata. Overall study context: Treatment of the treated patients consisted of oral tofacitinib, 5 to 10 mg twice daily.

Samples from alopecia areata patients were lesional scalp punch biopsies and peripheral blood. This CDR3 is built from 15 residues. Trimming left V 2 bases short and J 5 bases short, with 10 bases between. Germline CDR1 and CDR2: MGHDK and SYGVNS. On this clone itself: Its specificity is unknown.

It was cDNA, reverse transcribed from extracted RNA, that served as the sequencing template. Using immunoSEQ multiplex PCR, the repertoire was profiled, and TCRdb retains in-frame clones only, with some absent. Counted here are about 97,000 clones, 35% to 45% occurring once; the ten biggest clones make up 1% to 1.5%. Study-wide findings and caveats: Sequences from scalp samples also cover resident alphabeta T cells of normal skin. Researchers report lesional scalp, most notably alopecia totalis/universalis, outstripped normal scalp in clonality.

This receptor was obtained from a human donor with alopecia areata. Sequencing used CD4+ T cells sorted from blood. The chain is built from TRBV25-1 and TRBJ1-6; no firm D call. CDR3 protein: CASSEGQRNNSPLHF. DNA of the CDR3: TGTGCCAGCAGTGAAGGCCAACGAAATAATTCACCCCTCCACTTT.